This T cell receptor (beta chain) originates from a study of CD8 T cells in ankylosing spondylitis. Findings and caveats of the study: As reported, disease-linked clones showed significant enrichment in matched ankylosing spondylitis synovial fluid. Typical of ankylosing spondylitis blood, it appeared, was a TCR beta motif of 7 or 8 highly homologous variants.

From germline, CDR1 is SGHRS and CDR2 YFSETQ. The CDR3 spans 13 residues. Between the trimmed V and J ends, which lost 0 bases and 3 bases, there was a span of 7 bases. MiXCR was run by TCRdb on the 5' RACE reads, yielding one entry per CDR3 protein. The sample comprises fewer than 500,000 distinct CDR3 sequences, about 24% of which are singletons, and about 0.92% rests with the top ten. To note about this clonotype: Its cognate antigen is unknown.

The rearrangement links TRBV5-1 to TRBJ2-7; D possibly corresponds to TRBD1 (5 bases). The source is a male donor with ankylosing spondylitis. Sequenced sample: blood, either unsorted or a sorted T cell fraction (not recorded which). The CDR3 DNA is TGCGCCAGCAGCTTGGGCAGGGTCTACGAGCAGTACTTC. It translates to CASSLGRVYEQYF.